The source of this T cell receptor (beta chain) is a study of T cell repertoires in cytomegalovirus infection. Overall study context: Matching HLA type and CMV infection were both indicated by public TCR beta signatures. Findings and limits, study-wide: Dominating the ex vivo response were HLA-C-restricted CMV-specific TCR beta clonotypes. There were carriers of CMV plus the relevant HLA, and cumulative public TCR beta family frequency identified them.

This clonotype appeared many times. The antigen is undetermined. TCRdb used MiXCR to reprocess the reads, holding one entry per CDR3 protein. The table records more than 650,000 distinct CDR3 sequences, about a third of them present only once. This CDR3 has 15 amino acids. Trimming removed 5 bases from V and 4 bases from J; junction bases left unmatched: 9. In germline, CDR1 is SGHVS, CDR2 FQNEAQ. V and J are TRBV7-8 and TRBJ1-2; 8 bases agree with TRBD1. The source is a human donor in good health (CMV status not recorded). Some clones in this sample may be carry-over from other donors' samples. The specimen sequenced was PBMCs. CDR3 protein: CASSARQGLGYGYTF. Here the CDR3 DNA reads TGTGCCAGCAGCGCCCGACAGGGGCTGGGCTATGGCTACACCTTC.